This T cell receptor (beta chain) was profiled in a study of blood T cell repertoires in COVID-19. At the level of the study: Samples taken during acute and convalescent COVID-19 were collected in the United States, Italy and Spain. PBMCs, B-cell-depleted T cells, or T cells were the source of the cDNA or gDNA that made up the material.

This CDR3 has 14 residues. Germline lookup yields CDR1 MNHNS and CDR2 SASEGT. With V trimmed by 3 bases and J by 13 bases, 11 bases remained unmatched. Enrolled through a virtual design, the participants were between 18 and 89 years of age and came from 24 US areas. Generated by immunoSEQ multiplex PCR, the TCRdb table keeps only in-frame clones and is missing some. This sample yields about 380,000 clones, of which about 88% are seen a single time; 0.9% to 1.5% belongs to the top ten. The chain carries TRBV6-1 and TRBJ2-2, with 7 bases that match TRBD1. This receptor was obtained from a woman younger than 30 who had recovered from COVID-19. Specimen: PBMCs or T cells enriched from blood (not recorded which). The CDR3 loop reads CASSETTGPEGLFF. CDR3 DNA sequence: TGTGCCAGCAGTGAGACGACAGGGCCCGAGGGGCTGTTTTTT.